This entry lists 11 T cell receptor beta chains sequenced from one sample in a study of shared clonotypes between healthy human individuals. TCRdb keeps only in-frame clones here, not all; method: immunoSEQ multiplex PCR. The table includes about 2 million clones, about 94% detected once. Naive CD8 cells, CD45RO-negative and positively selected for CCR7, excluded terminally differentiated effector memory CD45RA+ cells. Sequencing input: naive CD8+ T cells sorted from blood. These receptors were obtained from a man aged 18-30 years in good health.

The rearrangement joins TRBV4-3 to TRBJ2-7, with 11 bases lining up with TRBD1. The germline gives CDR1 LGHNA, CDR2 YSLEER. CDR3 length equals 15 residues. V lost 0 bases, J lost 6 bases, and 4 bases stayed unmatched. CDR3 sequence (DNA): TGCGCCAGCAGCCAAGATCAAGGGACAGGGGGCGAGCAGTACTTC. It is translated as CASSQDQGTGGEQYF.

J is TRBJ2-3 and V is TRBV7-9, with 12 bases aligning to TRBD2. After removal of 2 bases from V and 3 bases from J, the junction contained 6 bases not matched to a gene. The germline gives CDR1 SEHNR, CDR2 FQNEAQ (reference sequence). The CDR3 is 17 residues long. For the CDR3, the DNA is TGTGCCAGCAGCTTATCGCCTAGCGGGGGGGCGACAGATACGCAGTATTTT. This codes for CASSLSPSGGATDTQYF.

V gene TRBV4-3 combines with J gene TRBJ2-7; 8 bases align to TRBD2. CDR1 and CDR2 from the germline V gene are LGHNA and YSLEER. CDR3 length: 17 amino acids. Trimming removed 0 bases from V and 5 bases from J; junction bases left unmatched: 12. The CDR3 DNA sequence: TGCGCCAGCAGCCAAGAAACTAGCTCGGGAGGGCTACACGAGCAGTACTTC. Protein product: CASSQETSSGGLHEQYF.

The table lists this clone with a few counts. The rearrangement uses TRBV2 and TRBJ1-6, with 10 bases identical to TRBD1. Germline trimming cut 6 bases from V and 9 bases from J; bases unmatched to any gene: 5. The CDR3 has 14 residues. The germline CDR1 and CDR2 sequences are SNHLY and FYNNEI. CDR3 sequence (DNA): TGTGCCAGCAGGAGGGACAGGGGACCTTCACCCCTCCACTTT. This encodes CASRRDRGPSPLHF.

V and J are TRBV28 and TRBJ1-1; possible D gene TRBD1, 6 bases. Germline V lookup: CDR1 MDHEN, CDR2 SYDVKM. V shed 4 bases and J shed 10 bases, with 22 bases lying between them. CDR3 length equals 15 residues. The CDR3 nucleotides are TGTGCCAGCAGTTCCCGGACATCCGACTTAGGGGGAGCTTTCTTT. Protein sequence: CASSSRTSDLGGAFF.

The rearrangement uses TRBV5-1 and TRBJ2-3; 11 bases agree with TRBD2. This CDR3 spans 21 amino acids. V gave up 2 bases and J gave up 2 bases; unmatched junction bases: 19. Germline V gives CDR1 SGHRS, CDR2 YFSETQ. This CDR3 reads CASSLESGTSGYEGTTDTQYF. Written as DNA, the CDR3 is TGCGCCAGCAGCTTAGAGTCGGGGACTAGCGGTTACGAGGGCACCACAGATACGCAGTATTTT. The complete variable domain, with remaining parts taken from reference TRBV5-1 and TRBJ2-3, reads KAGVTQTPRYLIKTRGQQVTLSCSPISGHRSVSWYQQTPGQGLQFLFEYFSETQRNKGNFPGRFSGRQFSNSRSEMNVSTLELGDSALYLCASSLESGTSGYEGTTDTQYFGPGTRLTVL.

This sequence joins TRBV11-2 and TRBJ1-4; D is possibly TRBD1 (5 bases). The CDR3 is made up of 15 amino acids. The germline CDR1 and CDR2 sequences are SGHAT and FQNNGV. V was trimmed by 1 base and J by 6 bases, leaving 12 bases between them. CDR3 DNA sequence: TGTGCCAGCAGCTTAGTGTACAGGAGAGATGAAAAACTGTTTTTT. It encodes CASSLVYRRDEKLFF.

The chain joins TRBV15 to TRBJ1-2; a possible D gene is TRBD1 (5 bases). Germline values: CDR1 LNHNV, CDR2 YYDKDF (reference sequence). V gave up 8 bases and J gave up 0 bases, with 13 bases separating them. The CDR3 contains 14 residues. The CDR3 DNA sequence: TGTGCCACCGGGACTGCGCCTACTAACTATGGCTACACCTTC. Translated: CATGTAPTNYGYTF.

The genes are TRBV10-2 and TRBJ1-4, with TRBD1 matching 8 bases. Germline lookup yields CDR1 WSHSY and CDR2 SAAADI. The CDR3 has 14 amino acids. Trimming took 4 bases from V and 7 from J; bases not matched to a gene: 5. The CDR3 nucleotides are TGCGCCAGCAGTGCGCAGGGGGCCGGTGAAAAACTGTTTTTT. Translation gives CASSAQGAGEKLFF.

About this clone: Other DNA sequences from this sample encode an identical CDR3 as well. J is TRBJ2-7 and V is TRBV18, with D uncertain. Trimming took off 6 bases at V and 1 base at J, with 7 bases between the two ends. The CDR3 runs to 12 residues. Germline CDR1 reads KGHSH; CDR2 reads LQKENI. Here the CDR3 DNA reads TGTGCCAGCTCTGGGGTTTCCTACGAGCAGTACTTC. Its protein product is CASSGVSYEQYF.

The chain uses TRBV7-8 and TRBJ1-2; D gene ambiguous. The CDR3 length is 16 residues. Germline V gives CDR1 SGHVS, CDR2 FQNEAQ. The V end lost 5 bases, the J end lost 5 bases, and 21 bases lay between the germline ends. The CDR3 loop reads CASSHDPSNLRYGYTF. DNA for the CDR3: TGTGCCAGCAGCCATGACCCTTCAAACCTCCGATATGGCTACACCTTC. The whole variable domain, filled in from reference TRBV7-8 and TRBJ1-2, reads GAGVSQSPRYKVAKRGQDVALRCDPISGHVSLFWYQQALGQGPEFLTYFQNEAQLDKSGLPSDRFFAERPEGSVSTLKIQRTQQEDSAVYLCASSHDPSNLRYGYTFGSGTRLTVV.